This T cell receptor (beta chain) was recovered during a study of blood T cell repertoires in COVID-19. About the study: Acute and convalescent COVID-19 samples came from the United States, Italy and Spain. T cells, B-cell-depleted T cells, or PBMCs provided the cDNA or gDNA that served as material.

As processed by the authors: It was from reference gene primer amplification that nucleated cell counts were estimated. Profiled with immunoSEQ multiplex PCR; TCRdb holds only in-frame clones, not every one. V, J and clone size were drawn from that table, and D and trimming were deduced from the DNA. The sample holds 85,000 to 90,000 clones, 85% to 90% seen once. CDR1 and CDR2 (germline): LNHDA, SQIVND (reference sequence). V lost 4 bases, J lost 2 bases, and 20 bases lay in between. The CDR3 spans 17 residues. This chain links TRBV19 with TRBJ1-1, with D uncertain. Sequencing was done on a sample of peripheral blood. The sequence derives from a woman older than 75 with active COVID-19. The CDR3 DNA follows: TGTGCCAGTAGTAAAATCGTCCAGGATGGTGTCAACACTGAAGCTTTCTTT. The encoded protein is CASSKIVQDGVNTEAFF.